This TCR beta chain was recorded in a study of T cell repertoires in cytomegalovirus infection. In the study overall: Shared public TCR beta signatures pointed to both CMV infection and a matching HLA type.

V dropped 0 bases and J dropped 3; count of bases not matched to a gene: 13. CDR1 MNHEY and CDR2 SVGAGI come from the germline V gene. There are 19 residues in the CDR3. Findings and caveats of the study: There were HLA-C-restricted CMV-specific TCR beta clonotypes dominating the ex vivo response.

As to this clonotype: Its antigen is not known.

From the reads, TCRdb called clonotypes with MiXCR, one entry per CDR3 protein. The sample has around 300,000 distinct CDR3 sequences, under 30% seen once; the top ten hold about 15%. This rearrangement joins TRBV6-5 to TRBJ2-5; 10 bases are a match to TRBD2. Sequences were obtained from PBMCs. The clonotype comes from a human donor in good health (CMV status not recorded). Some clones in this sample may be carry-over from other donors' samples. CDR3 sequence (DNA): TGTGCCAGCAGTTACTCGAACAAGCGGGAGGGTCTCTGGGAAGAGACCCAGTACTTC. Translated: CASSYSNKREGLWEETQYF.